This T cell receptor beta chain appears in the sequencing data of a study of cytomegalovirus exposure and HLA in healthy donors. In the case of this clone: The target antigen is unknown.

Study-wide results and caveats: The tendency of first-cohort TCR clusters to co-occur in the 120 or so validation repertoires was identified by a subsequent analysis.

Data came from immunoSEQ multiplex PCR; TCRdb stores just in-frame clones and leaves some out. The table includes approximately 110,000 clones, just under 95% detected once. The CDR3 spans 14 residues. Trimming removed 2 bases at V and 0 bases at J, with 7 bases between. Looked up from germline, CDR1 is SEHNR and CDR2 is FQNEAQ (reference sequence). The TCR originated in a woman under 30 in good health and CMV-seronegative. V and J are TRBV7-9 and TRBJ1-1; D is perhaps TRBD1 (6 bases). The sequenced sample consisted of PBMCs. The CDR3 nucleotides read TGTGCCAGCAGCTTAACAGGGTTGAACACTGAAGCTTTCTTT. This sequence encodes CASSLTGLNTEAFF.